The 30 T cell receptor beta chains listed next were all sequenced from one sample in a study of response to subunit inactivated influenza vaccine. TCRdb used MiXCR to reprocess the RT-PCR reads, holding one entry per CDR3 protein. The sample contains 450,000 to 600,000 distinct CDR3 sequences, approximately 7.7% of which appear only once. This material consisted of PBMCs from blood, taken around 2 years after vaccination. These receptors were collected from a man aged 50 to 69 who received an inactivated influenza vaccine.

The chain has TRBV10-3 and TRBJ2-3; D unresolved. The CDR3 contains 15 residues. Trimming took off 0 bases at V and 2 bases at J, with 9 bases between the two ends. The germline V gene has CDR1 ENHRY and CDR2 SYGVKD. CDR3 sequence (DNA): TGTGCCATCAGTGAGTCGAACGGGCTCACAGATACGCAGTATTTT. This gives the protein CAISESNGLTDTQYF.

The chain is built from TRBV4-2 and TRBJ2-7; the D is unclear. This CDR3 spans 16 amino acids. The V gene's germline CDR1 is LGHNA and CDR2 YNFKEQ. V was cut by 1 base and J by 0 bases, with 13 bases left in between. The CDR3 is CASSQVFGGYSYEQYF. CDR3 sequence (DNA): TGTGCCAGCAGCCAAGTGTTTGGTGGTTACTCCTACGAGCAGTACTTC.

This clonotype was counted many times. V is TRBV28 and J is TRBJ2-1; D is possibly TRBD1 or TRBD2 (6 bases each). The CDR3 runs 13 residues. The germline CDR1 and CDR2 sequences are MDHEN and SYDVKM. Trimming took 7 bases from V and 2 from J, leaving 9 bases between them. CDR3 loop: CASNGGPYNEQFF. The CDR3 DNA follows: TGTGCCAGCAATGGGGGGCCCTACAATGAGCAGTTCTTC.

V gene TRBV2 combines with J gene TRBJ2-6; D gene unclear. CDR3 length equals 15 residues. V gave up 7 bases and J gave up 1 base, with 11 bases separating them. Germline V gives CDR1 SNHLY, CDR2 FYNNEI. The CDR3: CASKRMVSGANVLTF. CDR3 bases: TGTGCCAGCAAGAGAATGGTGTCTGGGGCCAACGTCCTGACTTTC. The whole variable domain, filled in from reference TRBV2 and TRBJ2-6, reads EPEVTQTPSHQVTQMGQEVILRCVPISNHLYFYWYRQILGQKVEFLVSFYNNEISEKSEIFDDQFSVERPDGSNFTLKIRSTKLEDSAMYFCASKRMVSGANVLTFGAGSRLTVL.

The chain combines TRBV7-9 with TRBJ2-7, with D maybe TRBD1 (5 bases). With 6 bases removed from V and 7 bases from J, the gap between germline ends came to 19 bases. The CDR3 is 14 amino acids. Per the germline V gene, CDR1 is SEHNR and CDR2 is FQNEAQ (reference sequence). The CDR3 DNA is TGTGCCAGCAGGTCAGGGCCAAACAGCCAGGAGCAGTACTTC. This encodes CASRSGPNSQEQYF. The whole variable domain, filled in from reference TRBV7-9 and TRBJ2-7, reads DTGVSQNPRHKITKRGQNVTFRCDPISEHNRLYWYRQTLGQGPEFLTYFQNEAQLEKSRLLSDRFSAERPKGSFSTLEIQRTEQGDSAMYLCASRSGPNSQEQYFGPGTRLTVT.

V and J are TRBV20-1 and TRBJ2-1, with 14 bases lining up with TRBD2. The V and J ends lost 5 bases and 2 bases, in that order; junction bases with no gene match: 5. The CDR3 consists of 16 residues. Germline CDR1 DFQATT, CDR2 SNEGSKA (reference sequence). The CDR3 DNA sequence: TGCAGTGCTGGACTAGCGGGGGGAACCGCCTACAATGAGCAGTTCTTC. Encoded protein: CSAGLAGGTAYNEQFF.

In this sample, this clonotype turned up many times. The chain couples TRBV11-2 to TRBJ2-5; D remains unclear. Trimming removed 1 base from V and 5 bases from J, with 5 bases in between. The CDR3 covers 12 residues. Germline lookup yields CDR1 SGHAT and CDR2 FQNNGV. The CDR3 protein is CASSLVLETQYF. In DNA, the CDR3 is TGTGCCAGCAGCTTAGTTTTGGAGACCCAGTACTTC.

V gene TRBV7-2 combines with J gene TRBJ2-5; no clear D. Trimming took 4 bases from V and 6 from J, leaving 12 bases between them. CDR3 length equals 13 residues. Germline-derived CDR1 and CDR2 are SGHTA and FQGNSA. The CDR3 coding sequence is TGTGCCAGCAGCTCCGGAACCAAACAGACCCAGTACTTC. Residues: CASSSGTKQTQYF.

V gene TRBV11-1 combines with J gene TRBJ2-1, with D possibly matching TRBD2 (6 bases). Deletions cut 5 bases from V and 0 bases from J, with 11 bases between. The CDR3 is 15 residues long. Germline V gene lookup returns CDR1 SGHAT and CDR2 FQDESV (reference sequence). CDR3 region: CASSHTGVSYNEQFF. CDR3 bases: TGTGCCAGCAGCCATACGGGGGTCTCCTACAATGAGCAGTTCTTC.

CDR3 DNA sequence: TGTGCCAGCACCCCCACCCCGGGAGGGGCCTACGAGCAGTACTTC. It codes for CASTPTPGGAYEQYF. The rearrangement joins TRBV9 to TRBJ2-7; 8 positions agree with TRBD2. This CDR3 region has 15 residues. The ends lost 6 bases at V and 2 bases at J; junction bases unmatched: 10. The germline V gene has CDR1 SGDLS and CDR2 YYNGEE.

This clonotype counts as medium-sized (0.01 to 0.1%). V and J are TRBV12-3 or TRBV12-4 and TRBJ2-3; a possible D gene is TRBD1 (6 bases). The CDR3 consists of 15 residues. V shed 5 bases and J shed 2 bases, with 14 bases lying between them. The CDR3 is CASSPRRGSTDTQYF. DNA for the CDR3: TGTGCCAGCAGTCCTAGAAGGGGGTCCACAGATACGCAGTATTTT.

This clonotype was found a few times. The rearrangement joins TRBV11-2 to TRBJ2-7; the match to TRBD2 covers 10 bases. CDR1 is SGHAT, CDR2 FQNNGV, per germline. CDR3 length equals 16 residues. V dropped 6 bases and J dropped 5; count of bases not matched to a gene: 13. The CDR3 DNA reads TGTGCCAGCAGATCCGAGCCGGGACTAGCGTTCAACGAGCAGTACTTC. As protein: CASRSEPGLAFNEQYF. The whole variable domain, remainder taken from reference TRBV11-2 and TRBJ2-7, is EAGVAQSPRYKIIEKRQSVAFWCNPISGHATLYWYQQILGQGPKLLIQFQNNGVVDDSQLPKDRFSAERLKGVDSTLKIQPAKLEDSAVYLCASRSEPGLAFNEQYFGPGTRLTVT.

The chain uses TRBV15 and TRBJ2-3, with 9 bases fitting TRBD1. Germline-derived CDR1 and CDR2 are LNHNV and YYDKDF (reference sequence). The CDR3 has 17 amino acids. V dropped 0 bases and J dropped 4; count of bases not matched to a gene: 8. Here the CDR3 DNA reads TGTGCCACCAGCAGAGAGGGGACAGGGCGAGTGGCAGATACGCAGTATTTT. Translating it yields CATSREGTGRVADTQYF.

This clonotype was counted between two and nine times. This chain connects TRBV4-2 to TRBJ2-2; 12 bases are shared with TRBD2. Germline V CDR1 and CDR2: LGHNA, YNFKEQ. V dropped 4 bases and J dropped 5; count of bases not matched to a gene: 17. This CDR3 comprises 20 residues. The DNA for the CDR3 is TGTGCCAGCAGCCGGGCTAGCGGGGGGGCAGGCCTCCTGAGGACCGGGGAGCTGTTTTTT. Translating gives CASSRASGGAGLLRTGELFF.

This clonotype has more than one count but fewer than ten. The rearrangement links TRBV6-1 to TRBJ2-1; 9 bases align to TRBD2. Germline loops: CDR1 MNHNS, CDR2 SASEGT. Trimming at V came to 6 bases and at J to 8 bases, leaving 14 bases not matched to a gene. The CDR3 totals 16 residues. Here the CDR3 DNA reads TGTGCCAGCAGGTCCCTAATAGCGGGAGTTCGTGATGAGCAGTTCTTC. Protein: CASRSLIAGVRDEQFF.

This clonotype was detected ten times or more. The chain carries TRBV4-3 and TRBJ2-1; 9 bases fit TRBD1. Unmatched junction bases numbered 4, after V lost 2 bases and J lost 2 bases. Germline V gene lookup returns CDR1 LGHNA and CDR2 YSLEER. CDR3 length equals 16 residues. DNA of the CDR3: TGCGCCAGCAGCCAAAGCACAGGGGGCACCTACAATGAGCAGTTCTTC. Its protein product is CASSQSTGGTYNEQFF.

The table lists this clonotype with many counts. The rearrangement joins TRBV6-1 to TRBJ1-4; D unresolved. The CDR3 totals 15 residues. Germline V gives CDR1 MNHNS, CDR2 SASEGT. Trimming took off 6 bases at V and 7 bases at J, with 18 bases between the two ends. In DNA form, the CDR3 reads TGTGCCAGCAGCAAGGGTCTCTTGGGTAGTGAAAAACTGTTTTTT. It yields the protein CASSKGLLGSEKLFF.

J is TRBJ2-1 and V is TRBV19, with 8 nucleotides matching TRBD1. V lost 7 bases to trimming and J lost 5 bases; unmatched junction nucleotides: 4. Germline V lookup: CDR1 LNHDA, CDR2 SQIVND (reference sequence). This CDR3 contains 13 residues. In nucleotides, the CDR3 is TGTGCCAGTACGGGGACAGGAAACAATGAGCAGTTCTTC. Amino acids: CASTGTGNNEQFF.

There are many counts of this clonotype. The CDR3 DNA sequence: TGTGCCAGCAGTTTGGGAGACCACTCTGGGGAGACCCAGTACTTC. Translated, it gives CASSLGDHSGETQYF. The J gene is TRBJ2-5, the V gene TRBV28, with D possibly being TRBD2 (5 bases). Trimming took 3 bases from V and 5 from J, leaving 16 bases between them. This CDR3 contains 15 residues. Germline V CDR1 and CDR2: MDHEN, SYDVKM.

V and J are TRBV6-1 and TRBJ1-5; no definite D call. The CDR3 sequence is 16 residues long. The germline V gene has CDR1 MNHNS and CDR2 SASEGT. Trimming took 2 bases from V and 1 from J, leaving 12 bases between them. The DNA for the CDR3 is TGTGCCAGCAGTGAAACGCTCGCCGGGAGCAATCAGCCCCAGCATTTT. Its protein product is CASSETLAGSNQPQHF.

This clonotype turned up a few times. The chain joins TRBV24-1 to TRBJ2-2; D is unclear. Trimming took off 6 bases at V and 4 bases at J, with 2 bases between the two ends. Looked up from germline, CDR1 is KGHDR and CDR2 is SFDVKD. The CDR3 has 11 residues. CDR3 DNA: TGTGCCACCAGTCGCACCGGGGAGCTGTTTTTT. It encodes CATSRTGELFF.

This clonotype came up a few times. The genes are TRBV11-1 and TRBJ2-1; the match to TRBD2 covers 11 bases. Germline values: CDR1 SGHAT, CDR2 FQDESV (reference sequence). The CDR3 contains 15 residues. Losses at the gene ends were 2 bases for V and 8 bases for J; bases not matched to a gene: 5. CDR3 sequence reads: CASSLLTSGTDEQFF. The DNA for the CDR3 is TGTGCCAGCAGCTTACTGACTAGCGGGACCGATGAGCAGTTCTTC. The whole variable domain, remainder taken from reference TRBV11-1 and TRBJ2-1, is EAEVAQSPRYKITEKSQAVAFWCDPISGHATLYWYRQILGQGPELLVQFQDESVVDDSQLPKDRFSAERLKGVDSTLKIQPAELGDSAMYLCASSLLTSGTDEQFFGPGTRLTVL.

This clonotype was observed many times. This chain connects TRBV7-9 to TRBJ1-1, with D maybe TRBD1 (5 bases). The CDR3 runs to 11 residues. V was cut by 7 bases and J by 10 bases, with 13 bases left in between. CDR1 and CDR2 from the germline V gene are SEHNR and FQNEAQ (reference sequence). The CDR3: CASTAGGVAFF. CDR3 in DNA: TGTGCCAGCACCGCCGGGGGGGTAGCTTTCTTT. The whole variable domain, filled in from reference TRBV7-9 and TRBJ1-1, reads DTGVSQNPRHKITKRGQNVTFRCDPISEHNRLYWYRQTLGQGPEFLTYFQNEAQLEKSRLLSDRFSAERPKGSFSTLEIQRTEQGDSAMYLCASTAGGVAFFGQGTRLTVV.

This clonotype was found a few times. The rearrangement links TRBV28 to TRBJ2-7; D is ambiguous. Between the trimmed V and J ends, which lost 10 bases and 6 bases, there was a span of 16 bases. In germline, CDR1 is MDHEN, CDR2 SYDVKM. The CDR3 is 12 residues long. The CDR3, as DNA: TGTGCCATACCACGGTTACAATTCGAGCAGTACTTC. Translated: CAIPRLQFEQYF.

The chain joins TRBV4-2 to TRBJ2-1; possible D gene TRBD1, 6 bases. Germline V gives CDR1 LGHNA, CDR2 YNFKEQ. The CDR3 sequence is 15 residues long. V lost 6 bases, J lost 0 bases, and 12 bases lay in between. For the CDR3, the DNA is TGTGCCAGCAGTCTCCGGGACAACTCCTACAATGAGCAGTTCTTC. Residues: CASSLRDNSYNEQFF.

This clonotype occurred a few times. This chain connects TRBV9 to TRBJ2-3; 9 bases line up with TRBD2. J lost 2 bases, V lost 3 bases, and 10 bases had no gene match. Germline CDR1 and CDR2: SGDLS and YYNGEE. The CDR3 is 17 amino acids. This chain's CDR3 is CASSGTRGGQNTDTQYF. The CDR3 region has the DNA TGTGCCAGCAGCGGGACGCGGGGGGGCCAAAACACAGATACGCAGTATTTT.

This clonotype has only a few counts. This chain links TRBV20-1 with TRBJ2-2, with D perhaps matching TRBD2 (5 bases). The CDR3 length is 14 residues. Germline V gene data show CDR1 as DFQATT and CDR2 as SNEGSKA (reference sequence). The ends were cut back, 6 bases at V and 1 base at J, with 12 bases in the middle. Written as DNA, the CDR3 is TGCAGTGCCAGTGGACTTTTGAACACCGGGGAGCTGTTTTTT. It translates to CSASGLLNTGELFF.

The CDR3 DNA sequence: TGTGCCAGCAGCCCCCGCTTTAGCGGGGAAAATGAGCAGTTCTTC. As protein: CASSPRFSGENEQFF. The chain recombines TRBV4-2 with TRBJ2-1, with TRBD2 matching over 8 bases. Germline V gene lookup returns CDR1 LGHNA and CDR2 YNFKEQ. The CDR3 runs to 15 residues. J lost 7 bases, V lost 4 bases, and 9 bases had no gene match.

The rearrangement links TRBV7-2 to TRBJ2-3; D not certain. The CDR3 covers 12 residues. V dropped 5 bases and J dropped 6 bases, with 9 bases sitting between them. Per the germline V gene, CDR1 is SGHTA and CDR2 is FQGNSA. CDR3 amino acids: CASSMRADTQYF. In DNA form, the CDR3 reads TGTGCCAGCAGCATGAGAGCGGATACGCAGTATTTT.

This chain uses TRBV7-2 with TRBJ2-1; D may be TRBD1 (6 bases). Germline V CDR1 and CDR2: SGHTA, FQGNSA. CDR3 length equals 14 residues. Trimming pared 5 bases from V and 4 bases from J, leaving 12 bases between. The CDR3 DNA is TGTGCCAGCAGCCGACAGGAAGGTTACAATGAGCAGTTCTTC. This gives the protein CASSRQEGYNEQFF.